A single sample is the source of the 20 T cell receptor beta chains below, sequenced in a study of neurological immune-mediated disorders. TCRdb ran MiXCR on the 5' RACE reads and lists one entry per CDR3 protein. This sample has about 35,000 distinct CDR3 sequences, with 3.5% to 4% found just once. The sample comprised PBMCs. These receptor sequences come from a young man with multiple sclerosis.

This clonotype was seen only a few times. V and J are TRBV20-1 and TRBJ2-5, with unresolved D. Germline CDR1 reads DFQATT; CDR2 reads SNEGSKA (reference sequence). CDR3 length: 14 residues. With 3 bases removed from V and 0 bases from J, the gap between germline ends came to 11 bases. The CDR3 loop reads CSASFGSNQETQYF. CDR3 nucleotide sequence: TGCAGTGCTAGTTTCGGAAGCAACCAAGAGACCCAGTACTTC.

Of note for this clonotype: Mismatch with germline at one junction end may stem from a read error. The chain has TRBV12-3 or TRBV12-4 and TRBJ1-5; possible D gene TRBD1, 5 bases. The CDR3 is 14 amino acids. CDR3 region: CASSITTGDPPQNF. The CDR3 bases are TGTGCCAGCAGTATCACAACAGGTGACCCTCCCCAGAATTTT.

At least ten counts were recorded for this clonotype. The chain combines TRBV20-1 with TRBJ1-6; D perhaps matches TRBD1 (5 bases). The CDR3 has 13 amino acids. Germline V CDR1 and CDR2: DFQATT, SNEGSKA (reference sequence). Trimming took 0 bases from V and 14 from J, leaving 14 bases between them. CDR3: CSARDPAGLTLHF. The CDR3 DNA reads TGCAGTGCTAGAGATCCCGCAGGGCTGACCCTCCACTTT.

This clonotype was recorded at least ten times. This sequence joins TRBV27 and TRBJ2-5; D is undetermined. V was clipped by 5 bases and J by 1 base, with 11 bases between them. The germline V gene encodes CDR1 MNHEY and CDR2 SMNVEV (reference sequence). CDR3 length: 14 amino acids. CDR3 protein: CASSLSLGQETQYF. DNA of the CDR3: TGTGCCAGCAGTCTGTCCCTGGGCCAAGAGACCCAGTACTTC.

This clonotype was seen at least ten times. This chain joins TRBV5-6 and TRBJ2-3, with a possible D match to TRBD2 (5 bases). Germline V gene lookup returns CDR1 SGHDT and CDR2 YYEEEE. V shed 1 base and J shed 5 bases, with 8 bases lying between them. The CDR3 has 13 residues. The CDR3 DNA sequence: TGTGCCAGCAGCTTGAGAACTAGAGATACGCAGTATTTT. Its translation is CASSLRTRDTQYF.

This clonotype was picked up many times. The rearrangement uses TRBV7-9 and TRBJ2-3; 12 bases align to TRBD1. V shed 5 bases and J 4 bases; nucleotides not matched to a gene: 1. Germline V gene data show CDR1 as SEHNR and CDR2 as FQNEAQ (reference sequence). The CDR3 runs to 14 residues. CDR3 in DNA: TGTGCCAGCAGCCGGGACAGGGGGCCAGATACGCAGTATTTT. Translated: CASSRDRGPDTQYF.

This clonotype appeared many times. V and J are TRBV12-3 or TRBV12-4 and TRBJ1-2; D remains unclear. The CDR3 extends over 12 amino acids. Trimming removed 5 bases at V and 4 bases at J, with 8 bases between. CDR3: CASSPLGYGYTF. CDR3 nucleotide sequence: TGTGCCAGCAGTCCACTCGGCTATGGCTACACCTTC.

In this sample, this clonotype turned up many times. This chain uses TRBV7-9 with TRBJ1-4; the match to TRBD1 covers 7 bases. The CDR3 consists of 16 residues. CDR1 and CDR2 (germline): SEHNR, FQNEAQ (reference sequence). V shed 4 bases, J shed 3 bases, and the junction held 8 bases outside the gene matches. CDR3 nucleotide sequence: TGTGCCAGCAGCTCAGGACCGGGACAGTCTAATGAAAAACTGTTTTTT. Translation: CASSSGPGQSNEKLFF.

This clonotype was counted ten times or more. J is TRBJ1-1 and V is TRBV9; 8 nucleotides agree with TRBD1. J was trimmed by 3 bases and V by 2 bases; bases with no gene match: 6. Germline CDR1 reads SGDLS; CDR2 reads YYNGEE. The CDR3 loop spans 15 amino acids. For the CDR3, the DNA is TGTGCCAGCAGCGTTAGCAGGGGGCGAGACACTGAAGCTTTCTTT. This codes for CASSVSRGRDTEAFF.

This clonotype was seen ten or more times. It may be a read error: a sequence one base away is much more abundant. This chain connects TRBV5-5 to TRBJ2-1, with TRBD2 identical over 7 bases. V trimming: 3 bases; J trimming: 8 bases; junction bases outside the gene matches: 5. This CDR3 has 13 residues. Germline V gene data show CDR1 as SGHKS and CDR2 as YYEKEE (reference sequence). The CDR3 bases are TGTGCCAGCAGCTCTAATGCGGGGGATGAGCAGTTCTTC. The encoded protein is CASSSNAGDEQFF.

In this sample, this clonotype turned up many times. The chain uses TRBV29-1 and TRBJ2-1; 7 nucleotides agree with TRBD1. Germline V gives CDR1 SQVTM, CDR2 ANQGSEA. The CDR3 has 10 residues. Trimming took 7 bases from V and 12 from J; bases not matched to a gene: 6. Here the CDR3 reads CSAGQVWQFF. The CDR3 DNA sequence: TGCAGCGCCGGACAGGTCTGGCAGTTCTTC.

At least ten counts were recorded for this clonotype. V gene TRBV20-1 combines with J gene TRBJ1-5; TRBD1 agrees at 7 bases. With V trimmed by 6 bases and J by 7 bases, 12 bases remained unmatched. This CDR3 spans 14 amino acids. Germline CDR1 and CDR2: DFQATT and SNEGSKA (reference sequence). The CDR3, as DNA: TGCAGTGCCAACCCTAGGGCAGGGGGGCAGCCCCAGCATTTT. This gives the protein CSANPRAGGQPQHF.

This clonotype was counted at least ten times. The chain joins TRBV7-2 to TRBJ2-7; D ambiguous. Germline V gives CDR1 SGHTA, CDR2 FQGNSA. V lost 5 bases and J 1 base, leaving 12 bases between the germline ends. CDR3 size: 14 residues. DNA of the CDR3: TGTGCCAGCAGCCTTGAGACGGCGTCCTACGAGCAGTACTTC. Translation gives CASSLETASYEQYF.

This clonotype came up many times. The chain combines TRBV4-3 with TRBJ1-1, with D perhaps matching TRBD1 (6 bases). V was clipped by 3 bases and J by 3 bases, with 14 bases between them. Germline CDR1 LGHNA, CDR2 YSLEER. The CDR3 loop spans 15 amino acids. CDR3 DNA: TGCGCCAGCAGCCAGGGAAACAGGGTGTACACTGAAGCTTTCTTT. Translating it yields CASSQGNRVYTEAFF.

V and J are TRBV6-6 and TRBJ2-5; D might be TRBD1 (5 bases). V dropped 6 bases and J dropped 5 bases, with 13 bases sitting between them. Germline CDR1 is MNHNY and CDR2 is SVGAGI (reference sequence). This CDR3 comprises 13 residues. CDR3 DNA sequence: TGTGCCAGCAGACTCACTCAGGGCGAGACCCAGTACTTC. Translating it yields CASRLTQGETQYF.

This clonotype is judged medium-sized (0.01 to 0.1%). The chain combines TRBV20-1 with TRBJ2-6, with D perhaps matching TRBD2 (5 bases). Trimming pared 3 bases from V and 0 bases from J, leaving 12 bases between. The germline gives CDR1 DFQATT, CDR2 SNEGSKA (reference sequence). This CDR3 has 16 residues. CDR3 bases: TGCAGTGCTAGGCCCCCCGGGGTCTCTGGGGCCAACGTCCTGACTTTC. It is translated as CSARPPGVSGANVLTF.

This clonotype was seen at least ten times. The chain joins TRBV12-3 or TRBV12-4 to TRBJ1-1; 7 nucleotides match TRBD1. The CDR3 is 13 residues long. V was pared by 7 bases and J by 4 bases, with 6 bases of the junction left unmatched. The CDR3 region is CASTLQGFTEAFF. The CDR3 region has the DNA TGTGCCAGCACCCTACAGGGGTTCACTGAAGCTTTCTTT.

This chain uses TRBV29-1 with TRBJ1-4; D gene unclear. CDR3 length: 16 amino acids. V lost 6 bases and J lost 0, with 17 bases in between. CDR1 SQVTM and CDR2 ANQGSEA come from the germline V gene. CDR3 sequence: CSVGEEGISTNEKLFF. The CDR3 nucleotides are TGCAGCGTCGGGGAGGAAGGGATTTCAACTAATGAAAAACTGTTTTTT.

V usage is TRBV20-1 and J usage is TRBJ1-1; TRBD1 agrees at 9 bases. J was trimmed by 6 bases and V by 3 bases; bases with no gene match: 14. The CDR3 runs to 16 residues. The germline CDR1 and CDR2 sequences are DFQATT and SNEGSKA (reference sequence). The CDR3 region is CSARTQGALGFSEAFF. DNA of the CDR3: TGCAGTGCTAGGACACAGGGGGCCCTGGGATTTTCTGAAGCTTTCTTT.

This clonotype came up many times. The rearrangement links TRBV7-2 to TRBJ2-5, with 10 bases identical to TRBD2. The CDR3 runs to 19 residues. Trimming took 0 bases from V and 5 from J; bases not matched to a gene: 15. The germline V gene has CDR1 SGHTA and CDR2 FQGNSA. CDR3 DNA: TGTGCCAGCAGCTTAGCAGGGCTAGCGGGGGCCCTCCGACCGGAGACCCAGTACTTC. Translated: CASSLAGLAGALRPETQYF. Together with reference TRBV7-2 and TRBJ2-5, the CDR3 gives the full variable domain: GAGVSQSPSNKVTEKGKDVELRCDPISGHTALYWYRQSLGQGLEFLIYFQGNSAPDKSGLPSDRFSAERTGGSVSTLTIQRTQQEDSAVYLCASSLAGLAGALRPETQYFGPGTRLLVL.